These 32 T cell receptor beta chains came from one sample sequenced in a study of blood T cell repertoires in COVID-19. Here immunoSEQ multiplex PCR was the method, and the copy in TCRdb shows in-frame clones only, minus some. The table records approximately 50,000 clones, roughly 85% of them present only once. Sequenced sample: peripheral blood. The receptors were sampled from a man aged 55-75 years with acute or convalescent COVID-19.

The V call is TRBV5-4, the J call TRBJ1-1; D is uncertain. The germline gives CDR1 SGHNT, CDR2 YYREEE (reference sequence). V was trimmed by 6 bases and J by 4 bases, leaving 19 bases between them. CDR3 length: 15 amino acids. The CDR3 coding sequence is TGTGCCAGCACCTCGGGTACCGGAGGTCGCACTGAAGCTTTCTTT. It translates to CASTSGTGGRTEAFF.

This clone came up a few times. CDR3: CASSFIQGMTNYGYTF. The CDR3 nucleotides are TGTGCCAGCAGTTTCATACAGGGTATGACTAACTATGGCTACACCTTC. The chain uses TRBV28 and TRBJ1-2; possibly TRBD1 for D (6 bases). Germline CDR1 and CDR2: MDHEN and SYDVKM. The CDR3 spans 16 residues. Trimming cost V 3 bases and J 0 bases, with 14 bases left between them.

The chain links TRBV7-6 to TRBJ2-7; TRBD2 aligns across 14 bases. V was clipped by 5 bases and J by 3 bases; unmatched bases: 6. CDR3 length: 16 amino acids. Looked up from germline, CDR1 is SGHVS and CDR2 is FNYEAQ. This CDR3 is CASSPGLAGGRYEQYF. The DNA of the CDR3 is TGTGCCAGCAGCCCAGGACTAGCGGGAGGTCGCTACGAGCAGTACTTC.

The CDR3 nucleotides read TGTGCCAGCGGAACTAGCGGGAGAGCGAAAAGCACAGATACGCAGTATTTT. Its protein is CASGTSGRAKSTDTQYF. V gene TRBV3-1 (or the pseudogene TRBV3-2) combines with J gene TRBJ2-3, with TRBD2 matching over 11 bases. The CDR3 totals 17 residues. CDR1 is LGHDT and CDR2 is YNNKEL in the germline V gene (reference sequence). V lost 8 bases to trimming and J lost 0 bases; unmatched junction nucleotides: 10.

The chain is built from TRBV7-8 and TRBJ1-6; the D gene is possibly TRBD1 (6 bases). The CDR3 spans 13 residues. V lost 5 bases and J 9 bases, leaving 11 bases between the germline ends. CDR1 SGHVS and CDR2 FQNEAQ come from the germline V gene. DNA for the CDR3: TGTGCCAGCAGCCCCGCAGGGGCTTCACCCCTCCACTTT. It translates to CASSPAGASPLHF.

The CDR3 DNA follows: TGTGCCAGCAGTGAACCTGCTACAGGGGGAGGCTACACCTTC. Translating gives CASSEPATGGGYTF. V and J are TRBV25-1 and TRBJ1-2; 8 positions agree with TRBD1. This CDR3 is 14 amino acids long. With 2 bases clipped from V and 8 bases from J, the junction kept 7 bases outside the gene matches. Germline assignment: CDR1 MGHDK and CDR2 SYGVNS.

The rearrangement links TRBV4-1 to TRBJ2-1; 7 bases map to TRBD2. Trimming removed 3 bases from V and 7 bases from J; junction bases left unmatched: 15. The CDR3 has 17 amino acids. From germline, CDR1 is MGHRA and CDR2 YSYEKL. CDR3 loop: CASSQDPIGGLPNEQFF. CDR3 DNA: TGCGCCAGCAGCCAGGATCCGATCGGGGGACTACCGAATGAGCAGTTCTTC.

V and J are TRBV27 and TRBJ2-2; D possibly corresponds to TRBD1 (6 bases). The V and J ends lost 2 bases and 7 bases respectively, with 20 bases between them. The CDR3 consists of 17 residues. Germline CDR1 is MNHEY and CDR2 is SMNVEV (reference sequence). CDR3 loop: CASSLKTTGPRIGELFF. The CDR3 nucleotides are TGTGCCAGCAGTTTAAAGACCACAGGGCCCCGGATCGGGGAGCTGTTTTTT.

The chain recombines TRBV5-1 with TRBJ1-1, with D unclear. Between the trimmed V and J ends, which lost 0 bases and 1 base, there was a span of 10 bases. CDR3 length equals 15 residues. The V gene's germline CDR1 is SGHRS and CDR2 YFSETQ. The CDR3 region has the DNA TGCGCCAGCAGCTTGGTGGGCCCCCCGAACACTGAAGCTTTCTTT. The encoded protein is CASSLVGPPNTEAFF.

J is TRBJ1-5 and V is TRBV30; the D is unclear. This CDR3 is 14 amino acids long. Trimming cost V 2 bases and J 0 bases, with 8 bases left between them. Germline V gene sequence: CDR1 GTSNPN, CDR2 SVGIG (reference sequence). The CDR3: CAWSRPGSNQPQHF. The CDR3, as DNA: TGTGCCTGGAGTAGGCCGGGTAGCAATCAGCCCCAGCATTTT.

The count of this clone is one. This chain joins TRBV5-1 and TRBJ2-2; a weak D match, TRBD1 (6 bases). This CDR3 is built from 16 residues. The V end lost 6 bases, the J end lost 0 bases, and 15 bases lay between the germline ends. The germline V gene has CDR1 SGHRS and CDR2 YFSETQ. The CDR3 protein is CASIQSGGPNTGELFF. In nucleotides, the CDR3 is TGCGCCAGCATCCAGAGTGGGGGCCCGAACACCGGGGAGCTGTTTTTT. Full variable domain (outside the CDR3, taken from reference TRBV5-1 and TRBJ2-2): KAGVTQTPRYLIKTRGQQVTLSCSPISGHRSVSWYQQTPGQGLQFLFEYFSETQRNKGNFPGRFSGRQFSNSRSEMNVSTLELGDSALYLCASIQSGGPNTGELFFGEGSRLTVL.

This clone was observed a few times. The rearrangement links TRBV14 to TRBJ2-4; no clear D. The length of the CDR3 is 12 residues. The ends were cut back, 1 base at V and 9 bases at J, with 7 bases in the middle. Germline assignment: CDR1 SGHDN and CDR2 FVKESK. The CDR3 protein is CASSQVESIQYF. The CDR3 DNA reads TGTGCCAGCAGCCAAGTCGAGTCCATTCAGTACTTC.

The chain carries TRBV3-1 (or the pseudogene TRBV3-2) and TRBJ1-6; TRBD1 aligns across 8 bases. The CDR3 contains 18 residues. The germline gives CDR1 LGHDT, CDR2 YNNKEL (reference sequence). V gave up 2 bases and J gave up 4 bases; unmatched junction bases: 10. In DNA, the CDR3 is TGTGCCAGCAGCCAACTCACGGCGCAGGGGGCTTATAATTCACCCCTCCACTTT. Amino acid sequence: CASSQLTAQGAYNSPLHF.

The CDR3 is CASWGDSSYEQYF. For the CDR3, the DNA is TGTGCCAGCTGGGGGGACAGCTCCTACGAGCAGTACTTC. The rearrangement joins TRBV2 to TRBJ2-7; TRBD1 might be the D (7 bases). The CDR3 runs 13 residues. Germline loops: CDR1 SNHLY, CDR2 FYNNEI. The V end lost 8 bases, the J end lost 0 bases, and 11 bases lay between the germline ends.

This clone turned up a few times. The chain joins TRBV4-1 to TRBJ2-7, with a possible D match to TRBD2 (6 bases). The CDR3 sequence is 14 residues long. Germline V gene lookup returns CDR1 MGHRA and CDR2 YSYEKL. Between the trimmed V and J ends, which lost 3 bases and 5 bases, there was a span of 14 bases. This CDR3 reads CASSHPGLGDEQYF. The CDR3 DNA reads as TGCGCCAGCAGCCACCCGGGACTGGGCGACGAGCAGTACTTC.

The gene calls are TRBV4-1 and TRBJ1-3; 7 positions agree with TRBD1. This CDR3 comprises 16 residues. The ends lost 2 bases at V and 2 bases at J; junction bases unmatched: 6. The germline gives CDR1 MGHRA, CDR2 YSYEKL. The CDR3 spells CASSQPGQIAGNTIYF. The CDR3 nucleotides are TGCGCCAGCAGCCAACCGGGACAGATCGCTGGAAACACCATATATTTT.

V gene TRBV7-9 combines with J gene TRBJ2-2; D not resolved. CDR3 length: 16 amino acids. Trimming removed 7 bases at V and 4 bases at J, with 19 bases between. Germline V gene sequence: CDR1 SEHNR, CDR2 FQNEAQ (reference sequence). CDR3 DNA: TGTGCCAGCACCTTCTCTGGCTCTCCGGGCACCGGGGAGCTGTTTTTT. Amino acids: CASTFSGSPGTGELFF.

The chain has TRBV19 and TRBJ1-5; the match to TRBD1 covers 7 bases. This CDR3 is 16 amino acids long. Per germline, CDR1 LNHDA and CDR2 SQIVND (reference sequence). Trimming cost V 1 base and J 4 bases; bases outside gene matches: 7. In DNA, the CDR3 is TGTGCCAGTAGTATAGCGTCCGGGACAGCAAATCAGCCCCAGCATTTT. Its protein product is CASSIASGTANQPQHF.

The J gene is TRBJ1-5, the V gene TRBV27, with D possibly TRBD1 on 5 matching bases. The CDR3 extends over 16 amino acids. The germline V and J ends were trimmed by 6 bases and 0 bases, with 15 bases remaining between them. Per germline, CDR1 MNHEY and CDR2 SMNVEV (reference sequence). The CDR3 DNA is TGTGCCAGCAGGCGCCGGGACGGGGGTAGCAATCAGCCCCAGCATTTT. Its translation is CASRRRDGGSNQPQHF.

Only one count was recorded for this clone. The V gene is TRBV28, the J gene TRBJ1-5; D perhaps matches TRBD1 (5 bases). This CDR3 is 17 amino acids long. Germline V CDR1 and CDR2: MDHEN, SYDVKM. The V and J ends lost 2 bases and 1 base respectively, with 15 bases between them. The CDR3 DNA follows: TGTGCCAGCAGTTTACCCGGCGGGACTCGAAGCAATCAGCCCCAGCATTTT. As protein: CASSLPGGTRSNQPQHF.

The chain recombines TRBV7-8 with TRBJ2-1; a weak D match, TRBD2 (5 bases). V shed 1 base and J shed 7 bases, with 14 bases lying between them. Germline V gene sequence: CDR1 SGHVS, CDR2 FQNEAQ. CDR3 size: 15 residues. The CDR3 bases are TGTGCCAGCAGCTTAGATTCAGGTCCGGGAAATGAGCAGTTCTTC. Translating it yields CASSLDSGPGNEQFF. The entire variable domain, with the rest obtained from reference TRBV7-8 and TRBJ2-1, is as follows: GAGVSQSPRYKVAKRGQDVALRCDPISGHVSLFWYQQALGQGPEFLTYFQNEAQLDKSGLPSDRFFAERPEGSVSTLKIQRTQQEDSAVYLCASSLDSGPGNEQFFGPGTRLTVL.

The V call is TRBV18, the J call TRBJ1-2; possible D gene TRBD1, 5 bases. Germline CDR1 KGHSH, CDR2 LQKENI. The CDR3 consists of 14 residues. V gave up 2 bases and J gave up 8 bases, with 15 bases separating them. The CDR3 protein is CASSPSIGGGGYTF. The CDR3 nucleotides are TGTGCCAGCTCACCATCGATCGGGGGTGGCGGCTACACCTTC.

The chain couples TRBV11-2 to TRBJ1-2; 9 bases fit TRBD1. The CDR3 is 15 residues long. Per the germline V gene, CDR1 is SGHAT and CDR2 is FQNNGV. Germline trimming cut 6 bases from V and 8 bases from J; bases unmatched to any gene: 13. CDR3 amino acids: CASRLSGTGSIGYTF. The CDR3 DNA reads TGTGCCAGCAGGCTGTCCGGGACAGGGTCTATCGGCTACACCTTC.

The rearrangement uses TRBV2 and TRBJ2-3; 7 nucleotides agree with TRBD1. The length of the CDR3 is 15 residues. Looked up from germline, CDR1 is SNHLY and CDR2 is FYNNEI. The junction had 14 bases not matched to a gene; V was cut back by 8 bases and J by 6 bases. CDR3 bases: TGTGCCAGCGCTATTCGGACAGGCCCCACGGATACGCAGTATTTT. Translating gives CASAIRTGPTDTQYF. Looking up the rest from reference TRBV2 and TRBJ2-3 gives the full variable domain: EPEVTQTPSHQVTQMGQEVILRCVPISNHLYFYWYRQILGQKVEFLVSFYNNEISEKSEIFDDQFSVERPDGSNFTLKIRSTKLEDSAMYFCASAIRTGPTDTQYFGPGTRLTVL.

V gene TRBV5-1 combines with J gene TRBJ1-4; 9 positions agree with TRBD1. The CDR3 runs to 14 residues. Germline V lookup: CDR1 SGHRS, CDR2 YFSETQ. Trimming at V came to 3 bases and at J to 7 bases, leaving 4 bases not matched to a gene. CDR3 in DNA: TGCGCCAGCAGCTGGACAGGGGCCAGTGAAAAACTGTTTTTT. Translated: CASSWTGASEKLFF.

This CDR3 is CASSPSNRGEEAFF. The CDR3 DNA follows: TGCGCCAGCAGCCCCTCTAACAGGGGGGAGGAAGCTTTCTTT. The genes are TRBV4-1 and TRBJ1-1, with 8 bases lining up with TRBD1. With V trimmed by 4 bases and J by 8 bases, 9 bases remained unmatched. The V gene's germline CDR1 is MGHRA and CDR2 YSYEKL. This CDR3 is 14 amino acids long.

The CDR3 DNA is TGTGCCAGCAACGGACAGACCAAAGATAATTCACCCCTCCACTTT. Protein sequence: CASNGQTKDNSPLHF. The rearrangement uses TRBV7-3 and TRBJ1-6, with TRBD1 as a possible D gene (6 bases). Germline loops: CDR1 SGHTA, CDR2 FQGTGA. This CDR3 comprises 15 residues. The V end was cut by 7 bases, the J end by 5 bases, with 15 bases between.

The chain uses TRBV12-2 and TRBJ2-7; the table names TRBD1, a call not compared with the DNA. TRBV12-2 is flagged as a pseudogene. The CDR3 consists of 19 residues. CDR3 loop: CASHQVGIPGQGPPYEQYF. The DNA for the CDR3 is TGTGCAAGCCACCAGGTGGGGATACCGGGACAGGGCCCCCCCTACGAGCAGTACTTC.

The J gene is TRBJ2-5, the V gene TRBV7-8; 7 nucleotides agree with TRBD1. Losses at the gene ends were 5 bases for V and 2 bases for J; bases not matched to a gene: 5. The CDR3 contains 14 residues. Germline CDR1 and CDR2: SGHVS and FQNEAQ. CDR3 protein: CASSLGTDQETQYF. The CDR3 bases are TGTGCCAGCAGCCTGGGGACAGATCAAGAGACCCAGTACTTC.

V gene TRBV28 combines with J gene TRBJ1-4, with D tentatively TRBD1 (6 bases). The germline V and J ends were trimmed by 6 bases and 8 bases, with 19 bases remaining between them. The CDR3 totals 15 residues. Germline-derived CDR1 and CDR2 are MDHEN and SYDVKM. Here the CDR3 reads CASRPQGSQREKLFF. The CDR3 coding sequence is TGTGCCAGCAGGCCCCAGGGGAGCCAAAGGGAAAAACTGTTTTTT.

The chain uses TRBV30 and TRBJ2-1; TRBD1 matches 9 bases. Germline V gene data show CDR1 as GTSNPN and CDR2 as SVGIG (reference sequence). CDR3 length: 15 residues. Trimming at V came to 1 base and at J to 7 bases, leaving 8 bases not matched to a gene. CDR3 protein: CAWSAGTGLSNEQFF. The CDR3 nucleotides read TGTGCCTGGAGTGCCGGGACAGGGTTAAGTAATGAGCAGTTCTTC.

The V gene is TRBV6-5, the J gene TRBJ2-7; 10 nucleotides match TRBD2. The V gene end was trimmed by 10 bases and the J gene end by 7 bases; junction bases not matched to a gene: 10. The CDR3 consists of 13 residues. Germline loops: CDR1 MNHEY, CDR2 SVGAGI. The DNA of the CDR3 is TGTGCCACCTGCATCAGCGGGAGGGGAGAGCAGTACTTC. It specifies CATCISGRGEQYF.